The 10 T cell receptor beta chains in this list originate from one sample, sequenced in a study of technical replicates of blood from a few donors (dated by TCRdb to 2016 to 2017). The library relied on the immunoSEQ multiplex PCR assay. In TCRdb, the immuneACCESS table is reduced to in-frame sequences with V and J assigned. These tables do not hold every clone; where another copy was compared, an unresolved V gene accounts for under half, and the others remain unexplained. Present in this sample are some 66,000 clones, about 98% of which were seen just once. The top ten constitute around 0.16% of the sample. The sequenced sample consisted of T cells isolated from PBMCs. All receptors come from a human donor in good health.

The chain uses TRBV28 and TRBJ2-1; D remains ambiguous. V was clipped by 4 bases and J by 13 bases, with 11 bases between them. The CDR3 runs 11 residues. CDR1 is MDHEN, CDR2 SYDVKM, per germline. The DNA for the CDR3 is TGTGCCAGCAGTTCTAGTACGCGTCAGTTCTTC. It encodes CASSSSTRQFF.

This clone was counted once. The gene calls are TRBV7-9 and TRBJ2-7; 7 nucleotides line up with TRBD1. V was clipped by 1 base and J by 6 bases; unmatched bases: 3. CDR1 is SEHNR and CDR2 is FQNEAQ in the germline V gene (reference sequence). The length of the CDR3 is 13 residues. As DNA, the CDR3 is TGTGCCAGCAGCTTAGGGGACAGCAGCGAGCAGTACTTC. Translated, it gives CASSLGDSSEQYF.

This clone was detected once. The chain carries TRBV10-3 and TRBJ2-2; 13 bases are shared with TRBD2. J lost 8 bases, V lost 6 bases, and 3 bases had no gene match. Germline loops: CDR1 ENHRY, CDR2 SYGVKD. CDR3 size: 14 residues. Here the CDR3 DNA reads TGTGCCATCAGCGGACTAGCGGGAGAAGGGGAGCTGTTTTTT. Its translation: CAISGLAGEGELFF.

The chain combines TRBV28 with TRBJ1-5, with TRBD1 matching 9 bases. CDR3 length: 20 amino acids. Germline trimming cut 2 bases from V and 0 bases from J; bases unmatched to any gene: 14. CDR1 MDHEN and CDR2 SYDVKM come from the germline V gene. The CDR3 region is CASSLPTGQGTINSNQPQHF. The CDR3 DNA reads TGTGCCAGCAGTTTACCCACAGGACAGGGGACCATTAATAGCAATCAGCCCCAGCATTTT.

The rearrangement uses TRBV28 and TRBJ1-5; TRBD1 matches 10 bases. Germline lookup yields CDR1 MDHEN and CDR2 SYDVKM. The V segment lost 5 bases and the J segment 2 bases; nucleotides outside the gene matches: 3. This CDR3 has 15 residues. Here the CDR3 reads CASSPTGGGNQPQHF. The CDR3, as DNA: TGTGCCAGCAGTCCGACAGGGGGCGGCAATCAGCCCCAGCATTTT.

The J gene is TRBJ1-4, the V gene TRBV7-9, with D possibly matching TRBD1 (5 bases). Trimming removed 0 bases at V and 4 bases at J, with 9 bases between. This CDR3 is 15 amino acids long. Germline V gene lookup returns CDR1 SEHNR and CDR2 FQNEAQ (reference sequence). The CDR3, as DNA: TGTGCCAGCAGCTTAGCGATGGGGGGTAATGAAAAACTGTTTTTT. This codes for CASSLAMGGNEKLFF.

This sequence joins TRBV7-9 and TRBJ2-5; 16 positions match TRBD2. V trimming: 5 bases; J trimming: 5 bases; junction bases outside the gene matches: 14. In germline, CDR1 is SEHNR, CDR2 FQNEAQ (reference sequence). The CDR3 is 19 residues long. CDR3 sequence: CASSRVIGTSGGGSETQYF. The CDR3 region has the DNA TGTGCCAGCAGCCGCGTGATAGGGACTAGCGGGGGGGGATCGGAGACCCAGTACTTC.

The chain combines TRBV7-8 with TRBJ2-7; the D gene is possibly TRBD2 (5 bases). CDR1 is SGHVS, CDR2 FQNEAQ, per germline. The CDR3 has 13 amino acids. V lost 5 bases, J lost 6 bases, and 14 bases lay in between. CDR3 region: CASSLMLLGEQYF. The CDR3 DNA reads as TGTGCCAGCAGCCTCATGCTACTAGGCGAGCAGTACTTC. Together with reference TRBV7-8 and TRBJ2-7, the CDR3 gives the full variable domain: GAGVSQSPRYKVAKRGQDVALRCDPISGHVSLFWYQQALGQGPEFLTYFQNEAQLDKSGLPSDRFFAERPEGSVSTLKIQRTQQEDSAVYLCASSLMLLGEQYFGPGTRLTVT.

The chain uses TRBV19 and TRBJ1-1; 11 bases fit TRBD1. The CDR3 covers 13 residues. The V and J ends lost 5 bases and 7 bases, in that order; junction bases with no gene match: 3. Germline CDR1 LNHDA, CDR2 SQIVND (reference sequence). CDR3 bases: TGTGCCAGTAGTTGGGGGACAGGGGGTGAAGCTTTCTTT. Translation: CASSWGTGGEAFF.

The rearrangement joins TRBV6-5 to TRBJ2-5; 12 positions match TRBD2. The V gene's germline CDR1 is MNHEY and CDR2 SVGAGI. The J segment lost 4 bases and the V segment lost 10 bases, leaving 10 bases of the junction unmatched. This CDR3 is built from 15 residues. CDR3 sequence: CATTPTSGSLETQYF. In DNA form, the CDR3 reads TGTGCCACCACCCCGACTAGCGGGAGTCTAGAGACCCAGTACTTC.